A single T cell receptor (beta chain) is shown here with its context. Its antigen remains unidentified. The CDR3 totals 19 residues. The study ran its PCR with 60 Vbeta and 13 Jbeta primers. The assay was immunoSEQ multiplex PCR, and TCRdb's table has in-frame clones only and misses some. In the table there are about 55,000 clones, nearly 85% of which are singletons. The data are from a study of cytomegalovirus exposure and HLA in healthy donors. Study-wide findings and caveats: It was confirmed in vitro that a few of the CMV-associated chains were specific for CMV antigens. Per published reports, the classifier diagnosed cytomegalovirus status with high specificity and sensitivity. Analyses of presence and absence presupposed an approximately uniform sequencing depth across donors.

The sequence was collected from a man aged 30 to 39 in good health and CMV-seronegative. The chain has TRBV21-1 and TRBJ2-7; the table's D call TRBD2 went unverified against the DNA. TRBV21-1 is listed as a pseudogene. The sequenced material came from PBMCs. CDR3 in amino acids: CASSKDGGGPAQPNYEQYF. CDR3 nucleotide sequence: TGTGCCAGCAGCAAAGATGGGGGAGGGCCGGCGCAGCCAAATTACGAGCAGTACTTC.